This is a list of T cell receptor beta chains from one sample in a study of blood T cell repertoires in COVID-19. Sequencing used immunoSEQ multiplex PCR; TCRdb keeps in-frame clones, though not all of them. The data show some 310,000 clones, roughly 89% seen once. Sequencing was performed on peripheral blood. The receptors originated from a woman aged 40 to 49 with COVID-19, enrolled during active disease. Each CDR3 is given with its conserved first and last residue. D genes are given only for firm matches. Not every row has a clone size; where given, it reads once, few, many or a size class.

TRBJ1-4 . TRBD1 TRBV27 TGTGCCAGCAGTAGAGGAGGGGGCAGTGAAAAACTGTTTTTT CASSRGGGSEKLFF
TRBJ2-2 . . TRBV7-3 TGTGCCAGCAGCGCAACCCCGGAGAAGGTGGGCACCGGGGAGCTGTTTTTT CASSATPEKVGTGELFF
TRBJ2-3 . . TRBV5-1 TGCGCCAGCAGCTCAGGACAGAACACAGATACGCAGTATTTT CASSSGQNTDTQYF
TRBJ2-5 . TRBD1 TRBV6-2/TRBV6-3 TGTGCCAGCAGTTACATTAGGACAGGGCAGGAGACCCAGTACTTC CASSYIRTGQETQYF
TRBJ2-1 . TRBD2 TRBV28 TGTGCCAGCAGTTCCCCCGAAGCGGGGTCGCCCGGGGATGAGCAGTTCTTC CASSSPEAGSPGDEQFF
TRBJ1-2 . . TRBV9 TGTGCCAGCAGCGCCGCCCCCGGGGTCGGGTATGGCTACACCTTC CASSAAPGVGYGYTF
TRBJ2-7 . . TRBV7-2 TGTGCCAGCAGCTTAGGGGGATCGGGAGAACCCTACGAGCAGTACTTC CASSLGGSGEPYEQYF
TRBJ1-2 . . TRBV6-6 TGTGCCAGCAGTTACTCGGCGCCTCCGGGAGACTATGGCTACACCTTC CASSYSAPPGDYGYTF
TRBJ1-4 . . TRBV30 TGTGCCTGGAGTGTCGGGTCGTCGGGGGCTAATGAAAAACTGTTTTTT CAWSVGSSGANEKLFF
TRBJ1-1 few . TRBV30 TGTGCCTGGAGTGTACGAAGCGATTCTAGGAACACTGAAGCTTTCTTT CAWSVRSDSRNTEAFF
TRBJ1-6 . . TRBV6-5 TGTGCCAGCCTGCCCAGGAAAAATTCACCCCTCCACTTT CASLPRKNSPLHF
TRBJ1-5 . . TRBV6-5 TGTGCCAGCAGTTATGGCAGCAATCAGCCCCAGCATTTT CASSYGSNQPQHF
TRBJ2-5 . TRBD2 TRBV9 TGTGCCAGCAGCACTCGGACTAGCGGAGGGGAGACCCAGTACTTC CASSTRTSGGETQYF
TRBJ1-6 once . TRBV28 TGTGCCAGCAGTTTACCCAGATATAATTCACCCCTCCACTTT CASSLPRYNSPLHF
TRBJ1-6 . . TRBV7-6 TGTGCCAGCAGCTTAGGGCGTCAGGGCAATTCACCCCTCCACTTT CASSLGRQGNSPLHF
TRBJ2-5 . . TRBV12-3/TRBV12-4 TGTGCCAGCAGTTTATACAGGGCAAAGACCCAGTACTTC CASSLYRAKTQYF
TRBJ1-3 . . TRBV7-9 TGTGCCAGCAGCTTAGCCCTACAGGGTTTAGGAAACACCATATATTTT CASSLALQGLGNTIYF
TRBJ2-7 . TRBD2 TRBV7-3 TGTGCCAGCAGTTTCCTTCCGGGACTAGCGGGGGGGACCTACGAGCAGTACTTC CASSFLPGLAGGTYEQYF
TRBJ1-6 . . TRBV15 TGTGCCACCAGCAGAGATACAGCTTATAATTCACCCCTCCACTTT CATSRDTAYNSPLHF
TRBJ1-2 . . TRBV18 TGTGCCAGCTCCCGCGGGGGGCGATCAGGGACCAACTATGGCTACACCTTC CASSRGGRSGTNYGYTF
TRBJ1-5 . . TRBV28 TGTGCCAGCAGTCTCTTAGGAGATCAGCCCCAGCATTTT CASSLLGDQPQHF
TRBJ2-7 few . TRBV10-3 TGTGCCACCCTAGGTTTGAGAGGAGCGTCCTACGAGCAGTACTTC CATLGLRGASYEQYF
TRBJ2-1 . TRBD1 TRBV19 TGTGCCAGTAGTCAGTACAGGGGAGACAATGAGCAGTTCTTC CASSQYRGDNEQFF
TRBJ1-5 few . TRBV7-8 TGTGCCAGCAGCTTAGTAGCAGGGCTTAGCAATCAGCCCCAGCATTTT CASSLVAGLSNQPQHF
TRBJ2-7 . TRBD2 TRBV9 TGTGCCAGCAGCGTAGCCGCTAGCGGGAGTTACGAGCAGTACTTC CASSVAASGSYEQYF
TRBJ2-1 . TRBD2 TRBV7-3 TGTGCCAGCAGTTCCGGGACTAGCGGCAATGAGCAGTTCTTC CASSSGTSGNEQFF
TRBJ1-3 . . TRBV28 TGTGCCAGCACAGGCCGGCGGACACCCGGAAACACCATATATTTT CASTGRRTPGNTIYF
TRBJ2-6 . . TRBV5-1 TGCGCCAGCACCAACAGGTTTAGCTCTGGGGCCAACGTCCTGACTTTC CASTNRFSSGANVLTF
TRBJ2-7 . TRBD1 TRBV18 TGTGCCAGCTCAAAAGGACAGGGAAGGTTCAACGAGCAGTACTTT CASSKGQGRFNEQYF
TRBJ2-7 . . TRBV18 TGTGCCAGCTCACTTACTCGGGTGAGCAGCGAGCAGTACTTC CASSLTRVSSEQYF
TRBJ1-1 . . TRBV5-4 TGTGCCAGCAGCCCTAAGGGGTTCATGAACACTGAAGCTTTCTTT CASSPKGFMNTEAFF
TRBJ2-7 . . TRBV5-6 TGTGCCAGCAGCTTGGGTGGCCTTTACCACGAGCAGTACTTC CASSLGGLYHEQYF
TRBJ2-2 . TRBD1 TRBV9 TGTGCCAGCAGCGCCCCAGCCCAGGGGGCGGGGACCGGGGAGCTGTTTTTT CASSAPAQGAGTGELFF
TRBJ1-1 . TRBD1 TRBV6-6 TGTGCCAGCACCCCGGGGACAGTACGGAACACTGAAGCTTTCTTT CASTPGTVRNTEAFF
TRBJ1-3 . TRBD1 TRBV6-5 TGTGCTTCCCGGGACAGAAGTTTTTCTGGAAACACCATATATTTT CASRDRSFSGNTIYF
TRBJ2-1 . TRBD1 TRBV28 TGTGCCAGCAGGGGGTCGGGACAGGGGTTTATTAATGAGCAGTTCTTC CASRGSGQGFINEQFF
TRBJ2-1 . TRBD2 TRBV27 TGTGCCAGCAGTAGCGGGAGGGCCTTGTACAATGAGCAGTTCTTC CASSSGRALYNEQFF
TRBJ2-7 . . TRBV29-1 TGCAGCGGTTCTAGTAGCTACGAGCAGTACTTC CSGSSSYEQYF
TRBJ2-5 . . TRBV9 TGTGCCAGCAGCGAGCTGGGGGCCGGGATAGATACCCAGTACTTC CASSELGAGIDTQYF
TRBJ2-7 . TRBD2 TRBV5-1 TGCGCCAGCAGCTTGGTGACTAGCGGGTCCTACGAGCAGTACTTC CASSLVTSGSYEQYF
TRBJ1-5 . . TRBV4-3 TGCGCCAGCAGCCAAACAACAGCTAATCAGCCCCAGCATTTT CASSQTTANQPQHF